These 30 T cell receptor beta chains came from one sample sequenced in a study of immune evolution from preneoplasia to lung adenocarcinoma (dated by TCRdb to about 2021). To prepare the library, the immunoSEQ multiplex PCR assay was applied. The table comes from immuneACCESS by way of TCRdb, which keeps in-frame sequences with V and J called. Part of the clones is missing from these tables; in studies checked, under half for an unresolved V gene and the rest for unknown reasons. The sample records some 6,200 clones, more than 75% of which are singletons. Together, the top ten hold less than 25% of the sample. Sequences were obtained from FFPE adjacent normal lung tissue. These receptors were collected from a person aged 55-79 years with lung adenocarcinoma.

The sample holds one count of this clone. The chain is built from TRBV28 and TRBJ2-7, with D tentatively TRBD2 (5 bases). The V end was cut by 2 bases, the J end by 0 bases, with 8 bases between. The CDR3 length is 14 residues. The germline gives CDR1 MDHEN, CDR2 SYDVKM. CDR3 sequence reads: CASSLIATSYEQYF. The CDR3 DNA follows: TGTGCCAGCAGTTTAATAGCGACCTCCTACGAGCAGTACTTC.

This clone has only one observation. The rearrangement joins TRBV28 to TRBJ1-4, with 10 nucleotides matching TRBD1. CDR3 length: 16 amino acids. After removal of 5 bases from V and 7 bases from J, the junction contained 10 bases not matched to a gene. CDR1 and CDR2 from the germline V gene are MDHEN and SYDVKM. The CDR3 DNA is TGTGCCAGCAGTCATGGACAGGGGGAATGGAGTGAAAAACTGTTTTTT. Protein product: CASSHGQGEWSEKLFF.

V usage is TRBV30 and J usage is TRBJ2-7, with TRBD1 as a possible D gene (7 bases). The CDR3 spans 13 residues. Trimming left V 2 bases short and J 7 bases short, with 15 bases between. Germline lookup yields CDR1 GTSNPN and CDR2 SVGIG (reference sequence). This CDR3 reads CAWSKGGAGEQYF. CDR3 DNA sequence: TGTGCCTGGAGTAAAGGGGGCGCGGGGGAGCAGTACTTC.

The CDR3 DNA reads TGTGCCAGCTCACAGGGACAGAGGGGCACTGAAGCTTTCTTT. Amino acids: CASSQGQRGTEAFF. The rearrangement links TRBV18 to TRBJ1-1; 7 bases are shared with TRBD1. In germline, CDR1 is KGHSH, CDR2 LQKENI. V was clipped by 4 bases and J by 4 bases; unmatched bases: 6. The CDR3 covers 14 residues. The variable domain in full, completed from reference TRBV18 and TRBJ1-1, reads NAGVMQNPRHLVRRRGQEARLRCSPMKGHSHVYWYRQLPEEGLKFMVYLQKENIIDESGMPKERFSAEFPKEGPSILRIQQVVRGDSAAYFCASSQGQRGTEAFFGQGTRLTVV.

The chain combines TRBV7-9 with TRBJ2-7; 7 bases are shared with TRBD2. The V gene's germline CDR1 is SEHNR and CDR2 FQNEAQ (reference sequence). The V and J ends lost 5 bases and 3 bases, in that order; junction bases with no gene match: 7. CDR3 length: 14 residues. The CDR3 DNA follows: TGTGCCAGCAGCCTCGCTGGCGGGGGCTACGAGCAGTACTTC. It yields the protein CASSLAGGGYEQYF. Full variable domain (outside the CDR3, taken from reference TRBV7-9 and TRBJ2-7): DTGVSQNPRHKITKRGQNVTFRCDPISEHNRLYWYRQTLGQGPEFLTYFQNEAQLEKSRLLSDRFSAERPKGSFSTLEIQRTEQGDSAMYLCASSLAGGGYEQYFGPGTRLTVT.

V gene TRBV20-1 combines with J gene TRBJ1-4, with 8 bases matching TRBD1. The germline CDR1 and CDR2 sequences are DFQATT and SNEGSKA (reference sequence). The J segment lost 5 bases and the V segment lost 8 bases, leaving 1 base of the junction unmatched. This CDR3 comprises 11 residues. The CDR3 region is CSWTGNEKLFF. Written as DNA, the CDR3 is TGCAGTTGGACAGGGAATGAAAAACTGTTTTTT.

This rearrangement joins TRBV27 to TRBJ2-7, with D possibly matching TRBD1 (5 bases). Per germline, CDR1 MNHEY and CDR2 SMNVEV (reference sequence). This CDR3 is built from 16 residues. The V end lost 6 bases, the J end lost 3 bases, and 21 bases lay between the germline ends. The CDR3 DNA follows: TGTGCCAGCAGCCCTAGATGGGGCCCGAAGGACTACGAGCAGTACTTC. It is translated as CASSPRWGPKDYEQYF.

The chain has TRBV9 and TRBJ2-7; D remains unclear. Trimming stripped 0 bases from V and 3 bases from J, with 16 bases between. CDR1 SGDLS and CDR2 YYNGEE come from the germline V gene. This CDR3 comprises 16 residues. The CDR3 protein is CASSVDDGIPVYEQYF. The CDR3 nucleotides read TGTGCCAGCAGCGTAGATGACGGAATACCCGTCTACGAGCAGTACTTC.

The rearrangement uses TRBV18 and TRBJ1-5; possible D gene TRBD1, 6 bases. The length of the CDR3 is 16 residues. Trimming removed 5 bases at V and 0 bases at J, with 14 bases between. Germline V lookup: CDR1 KGHSH, CDR2 LQKENI. CDR3: CASSIRDTNSNQPQHF. The CDR3 DNA reads TGTGCCAGCTCAATTCGGGACACCAATAGCAATCAGCCCCAGCATTTT.

This chain uses TRBV7-2 with TRBJ1-1; D unclear. V dropped 1 base and J dropped 11 bases, with 11 bases sitting between them. The CDR3 has 12 amino acids. Germline V gene data show CDR1 as SGHTA and CDR2 as FQGNSA. The CDR3 region has the DNA TGTGCCAGCAGCTTAGTACCAAGTTCGGCTTTCTTT. Its protein is CASSLVPSSAFF. The variable domain in full, completed from reference TRBV7-2 and TRBJ1-1, reads GAGVSQSPSNKVTEKGKDVELRCDPISGHTALYWYRQSLGQGLEFLIYFQGNSAPDKSGLPSDRFSAERTGGSVSTLTIQRTQQEDSAVYLCASSLVPSSAFFGQGTRLTVV.

The chain employs TRBV25-1 and TRBJ2-7; the D gene could be TRBD1 or TRBD2 (6 bases each). This CDR3 is 13 amino acids long. The V gene's germline CDR1 is MGHDK and CDR2 SYGVNS. V shed 9 bases and J shed 3 bases, with 15 bases lying between them. CDR3 sequence (DNA): TGTGCCAGTGGCAGGGGAGGCGGCTACGAGCAGTACTTC. This encodes CASGRGGGYEQYF.

In the case of this clone: This specimen includes other DNA sequences encoding the same CDR3. This chain uses TRBV7-9 with TRBJ1-6; no definite D call. The CDR3 consists of 14 residues. Germline V CDR1 and CDR2: SEHNR, FQNEAQ (reference sequence). V lost 4 bases and J 10 bases, leaving 14 bases between the germline ends. The CDR3 sequence is CASSSPGWGSPLHF. DNA for the CDR3: TGTGCCAGCAGCTCCCCGGGGTGGGGATCACCCCTCCACTTT.

The chain's CDR3 is CASSMTGGDTEAFF. The CDR3 region has the DNA TGTGCCAGCAGCATGACAGGGGGAGACACTGAAGCTTTCTTT. The rearrangement joins TRBV13 to TRBJ1-1; 9 bases are a match to TRBD1. This CDR3 region has 14 residues. Trimming took 5 bases from V and 3 from J; bases not matched to a gene: 4. CDR1 and CDR2 from the germline V gene are PRHDT and FYEKMQ (reference sequence).

The gene calls are TRBV9 and TRBJ1-4, with D possibly being TRBD1 (5 bases). The CDR3 loop spans 16 amino acids. V lost 0 bases and J lost 8, with 17 bases in between. Germline V CDR1 and CDR2: SGDLS, YYNGEE. This CDR3 is CASSVGARAGREKLFF. CDR3 in DNA: TGTGCCAGCAGCGTAGGAGCACGGGCAGGGAGGGAAAAACTGTTTTTT.

This chain links TRBV28 with TRBJ1-1, with TRBD1 as a possible D gene (5 bases). CDR3 length equals 12 residues. The ends were cut back, 8 bases at V and 4 bases at J, with 11 bases in the middle. Germline CDR1 reads MDHEN; CDR2 reads SYDVKM. CDR3 nucleotides: TGTGCCAGCCTGTGGGGGAGCACTGAAGCTTTCTTT. Encoded protein: CASLWGSTEAFF.

In this sample, this clone turned up a few times. This sequence joins TRBV28 and TRBJ1-4; 8 nucleotides agree with TRBD1. The germline V gene encodes CDR1 MDHEN and CDR2 SYDVKM. The CDR3 contains 17 residues. Trimming removed 2 bases from V and 1 base from J; junction bases left unmatched: 6. CDR3 region: CASSLRSGGLTNEKLFF. The DNA of the CDR3 is TGTGCCAGCAGTTTAAGGTCAGGGGGCCTAACTAATGAAAAACTGTTTTTT.

The chain links TRBV5-4 to TRBJ2-5; TRBD1 might be the D (6 bases). V lost 2 bases and J 3 bases, leaving 8 bases between the germline ends. The germline CDR1 and CDR2 sequences are SGHNT and YYREEE (reference sequence). This CDR3 region has 13 residues. The CDR3 DNA is TGTGCCAGCAGCTTAGACAGGAAAGAGACCCAGTACTTC. The encoded protein is CASSLDRKETQYF.

This chain links TRBV4-3 with TRBJ2-3; 14 bases are shared with TRBD2. This CDR3 is 14 amino acids long. Per germline, CDR1 LGHNA and CDR2 YSLEER. J was trimmed by 14 bases and V by 0 bases; bases with no gene match: 4. In nucleotides, the CDR3 is TGCGCCAGCAGCCAAGAGCCCGGGACTAGCGGGAGGTATTTT. This translates into CASSQEPGTSGRYF.

The chain is built from TRBV28 and TRBJ1-4; 7 nucleotides agree with TRBD1. The ends lost 2 bases at V and 6 bases at J; junction bases unmatched: 6. Germline values: CDR1 MDHEN, CDR2 SYDVKM. The CDR3 sequence is 15 residues long. The CDR3 sequence is CASSLGGTDYEKLFF. CDR3 DNA: TGTGCCAGCAGTTTAGGAGGGACAGATTATGAAAAACTGTTTTTT.

The chain recombines TRBV7-6 with TRBJ1-4; no clear D. This CDR3 is 15 amino acids long. CDR1 SGHVS and CDR2 FNYEAQ come from the germline V gene. V was trimmed by 5 bases and J by 7 bases, leaving 17 bases between them. The CDR3 reads CASSPLVAGGEKLFF. The CDR3 bases are TGTGCCAGCAGCCCGCTCGTGGCGGGTGGTGAAAAACTGTTTTTT.

This rearrangement joins TRBV7-9 to TRBJ2-7; 13 nucleotides align to TRBD2. Per germline, CDR1 SEHNR and CDR2 FQNEAQ (reference sequence). The V gene end was trimmed by 4 bases and the J gene end by 4 bases; junction bases not matched to a gene: 1. The CDR3 totals 14 residues. The CDR3 region is CASSSGLAGYEQYF. Here the CDR3 DNA reads TGTGCCAGCAGCTCGGGACTAGCGGGGTACGAGCAGTACTTC.

The chain uses TRBV4-3 and TRBJ2-5; D unclear. CDR3 length equals 13 residues. V dropped 0 bases and J dropped 5 bases, with 7 bases sitting between them. Germline V gene lookup returns CDR1 LGHNA and CDR2 YSLEER. The CDR3 loop reads CASSQEGWETQYF. The CDR3 DNA follows: TGCGCCAGCAGCCAAGAGGGATGGGAGACCCAGTACTTC.

V and J are TRBV15 and TRBJ2-5, with 9 bases aligning to TRBD2. V trimming: 3 bases; J trimming: 2 bases; junction bases outside the gene matches: 7. CDR1 is LNHNV and CDR2 is YYDKDF in the germline V gene (reference sequence). The CDR3 spans 16 residues. In DNA, the CDR3 is TGTGCCACCAGCAGTGATAGCGGGGGCCTACAAGAGACCCAGTACTTC. Amino acid sequence: CATSSDSGGLQETQYF. Together with reference TRBV15 and TRBJ2-5, the CDR3 gives the full variable domain: DAMVIQNPRYQVTQFGKPVTLSCSQTLNHNVMYWYQQKSSQAPKLLFHYYDKDFNNEADTPDNFQSRRPNTSFCFLDIRSPGLGDTAMYLCATSSDSGGLQETQYFGPGTRLLVL.

The rearrangement uses TRBV5-8 and TRBJ2-3; 8 nucleotides align to TRBD2. V lost 0 bases, J lost 4 bases, and 10 bases stayed unmatched. This CDR3 is built from 17 residues. Germline CDR1 reads SGHTS; CDR2 reads YDEGEE. The CDR3, as DNA: TGTGCCAGCAGCTTGGGAGTCGTAGCGGGGCGCGCAGATACGCAGTATTTT. Translated: CASSLGVVAGRADTQYF. Drawing the rest from reference TRBV5-8 and TRBJ2-3, the complete variable domain is EAGVTQSPTHLIKTRGQQATLRCSPISGHTSVYWYQQALGLGLQFLLWYDEGEERNRGNFPPRFSGRQFPNYSSELNVNALELEDSALYLCASSLGVVAGRADTQYFGPGTRLTVL.

The chain has TRBV6-5 and TRBJ2-2; 7 nucleotides align to TRBD1. The V segment lost 4 bases and the J segment 5 bases; nucleotides outside the gene matches: 4. The germline V gene has CDR1 MNHEY and CDR2 SVGAGI. The CDR3 runs to 14 residues. CDR3 sequence reads: CASSLNRGTGELFF. The CDR3 DNA is TGTGCCAGCAGTTTAAACAGGGGTACCGGGGAGCTGTTTTTT.

This clone was observed once. The rearrangement joins TRBV2 to TRBJ2-1; the D gene is possibly TRBD1 (6 bases). The CDR3 extends over 15 amino acids. The V end lost 8 bases, the J end lost 4 bases, and 18 bases lay between the germline ends. The germline V gene has CDR1 SNHLY and CDR2 FYNNEI. The CDR3 loop is CASLLSQTGYNEQFF. Written as DNA, the CDR3 is TGTGCCAGCCTACTCAGTCAGACAGGATACAATGAGCAGTTCTTC.

The gene calls are TRBV11-2 and TRBJ2-7, with TRBD1 matching over 12 bases. The germline CDR1 and CDR2 sequences are SGHAT and FQNNGV. The CDR3 sequence is 16 residues long. V was pared by 6 bases and J by 4 bases, with 10 bases of the junction left unmatched. The CDR3, as DNA: TGTGCCAGCAGTTTCGTACCGGGACAGGGGGCTTACGAGCAGTACTTC. Its protein is CASSFVPGQGAYEQYF.

In this sample, this clone turned up once. CDR3 DNA: TGTGCCAGCAAGGCGGGAAATACCGGGGAGCTGTTTTTT. It is translated as CASKAGNTGELFF. V and J are TRBV2 and TRBJ2-2, with D perhaps TRBD2 (6 bases). The length of the CDR3 is 13 residues. Germline CDR1 reads SNHLY; CDR2 reads FYNNEI. The V end lost 7 bases, the J end lost 5 bases, and 11 bases lay between the germline ends.

The rearrangement uses TRBV5-6 and TRBJ1-4; D possibly corresponds to TRBD1 (5 bases). Germline V lookup: CDR1 SGHDT, CDR2 YYEEEE. V was trimmed by 7 bases and J by 5 bases, leaving 18 bases between them. This CDR3 region has 15 residues. For the CDR3, the DNA is TGTGCCAGCCACTCTGGGTGGGGGATGAATGAAAAACTGTTTTTT. Protein product: CASHSGWGMNEKLFF.

The gene calls are TRBV6-4 and TRBJ1-4; D is undetermined. The length of the CDR3 is 12 residues. Trimming removed 10 bases from V and 5 bases from J, with 11 bases in between. Germline assignment: CDR1 MRHNA and CDR2 SNTAGT. The CDR3 DNA reads as TGTGCCACCACGACCAAAAATGAAAAACTGTTTTTT. Residues: CATTTKNEKLFF.